This TCR beta chain is from a study of T cell repertoires in cytomegalovirus infection. At the level of the study: As its CMV epitopes, the study selected recently identified HLA-C-restricted and well-studied HLA-B-restricted targets. From public TCR beta signatures came an indication of both CMV infection and matching HLA type.

MiXCR, applied by TCRdb to the reads, yields one record per CDR3 protein. Counted here are approximately 49,000 distinct CDR3 sequences, around 20% occurring once; the ten biggest clones make up roughly 29%. Germline assignment: CDR1 MDHEN and CDR2 SYDVKM. The CDR3 length is 14 residues. V was trimmed by 3 bases and J by 1 base, leaving 7 bases between them. This clonotype was observed a few times. The antigen remains unidentified. The chain joins TRBV28 to TRBJ1-3, with D maybe TRBD1 (5 bases). The receptor comes from a human donor in good health (CMV status not recorded). Some clones in this sample may be carry-over from other donors' samples. Sequenced here: CD8+ T cells from cultured PBMCs, sampled from culture after CMV antigen stimulation. The CDR3 sequence: CASSFEGSGNTIYF. CDR3 bases: TGTGCCAGCAGTTTCGAGGGGTCTGGAAACACCATATATTTT.